The sequence of this T cell receptor beta chain was determined in a study of a mutant IDH1 vaccine in newly diagnosed glioma. Study-wide context: The treated group averaged 40.4 years old and was about 62% male, roughly 38% female.

The protocol was immunoSEQ multiplex PCR, while the TCRdb copy is restricted to in-frame clones and leaves out a portion. The table shows around 25,000 clones, with under 85% occurring only once. Time point given: week 5, during vaccination. With topical imiquimod, each dose of the vaccine consisted of 300 ug of mutant IDH1 20-mer peptide. As for this clone: Its antigen is as yet unknown.

Looked up from germline, CDR1 is PRHDT and CDR2 is FYEKMQ (reference sequence). Trimming cost V 5 bases and J 10 bases, with 9 bases left between them. This CDR3 has 11 residues. Study outcomes and limitations: Pseudoprogression seemed unlinked to shifts in top peripheral T cell clonotypes.

The specimen comprised PBMCs, sampled from a glioma patient whose treatment included an IDH1 peptide vaccine. The rearrangement links TRBV13 to TRBJ2-1; no clear D gene. The source of this sequence is a man aged 35 to 55 with glioma. Some clones in this sample may be carry-over from other donors' samples. The CDR3 loop reads CASSLQWEQFF. In DNA, the CDR3 is TGTGCCAGCAGCCTACAATGGGAGCAGTTCTTC.